The next 8 T cell receptor beta chains were all read from a single sample in a study of radiotherapy plus CTLA-4 blockade in lung cancer. Profiling relied on immunoSEQ multiplex PCR, and the TCRdb table lists in-frame clones only, not all of them. The table lists roughly 50,000 clones, around nine tenths of them singletons. This sample comprised peripheral blood, obtained from a patient treated with radiotherapy plus ipilimumab. The receptors shown here come from a human donor with non-small cell lung cancer that progressed on radiotherapy plus ipilimumab. Some clones in this sample may be carry-over from other donors' samples.

The rearrangement uses TRBV7-8 and TRBJ1-6; TRBD1 might be the D (6 bases). CDR3 size: 14 residues. CDR1 is SGHVS and CDR2 is FQNEAQ in the germline V gene. Trimming cost V 5 bases and J 7 bases, with 12 bases left between them. CDR3 sequence: CASSTGTQNSPLHF. Here the CDR3 DNA reads TGTGCCAGCAGCACCGGGACACAGAATTCACCCCTCCACTTT.

J is TRBJ2-3 and V is TRBV18; 15 positions match TRBD2. The germline gives CDR1 KGHSH, CDR2 LQKENI. The CDR3 spans 16 residues. V lost 5 bases to trimming and J lost 3 bases; unmatched junction nucleotides: 3. CDR3 DNA sequence: TGTGCCAGCTCAACAGGACTAGCGGGGGGGACAGATACGCAGTATTTT. Translation: CASSTGLAGGTDTQYF.

This clone has a single count. This chain connects TRBV27 to TRBJ1-1; 7 bases match TRBD1. The V and J ends lost 5 bases and 0 bases, in that order; junction bases with no gene match: 6. CDR1 is MNHEY and CDR2 is SMNVEV in the germline V gene (reference sequence). This CDR3 has 15 amino acids. The CDR3 sequence is CASSAPGGMNTEAFF. In nucleotides, the CDR3 is TGTGCCAGCAGTGCCCCAGGGGGAATGAACACTGAAGCTTTCTTT.

The genes are TRBV18 and TRBJ1-6; no clear D. The germline CDR1 and CDR2 sequences are KGHSH and LQKENI. The CDR3 totals 14 residues. The ends were cut back, 2 bases at V and 10 bases at J, with 12 bases in the middle. The CDR3 region has the DNA TGTGCCAGCTCACCAACCGGGTCCCACTCACCCCTCCACTTT. Protein sequence: CASSPTGSHSPLHF.

The chain joins TRBV5-1 to TRBJ1-1; no firm D call. This CDR3 spans 14 amino acids. V shed 2 bases and J shed 0 bases, with 8 bases lying between them. Looked up from germline, CDR1 is SGHRS and CDR2 is YFSETQ. The CDR3 is CASSLAGMNTEAFF. The CDR3 nucleotides are TGCGCCAGCAGCTTAGCGGGGATGAACACTGAAGCTTTCTTT.

This rearrangement joins TRBV6-5 to TRBJ2-2, with TRBD2 matching 11 bases. V gave up 6 bases and J gave up 4 bases; unmatched junction bases: 4. The CDR3 runs 15 residues. Per germline, CDR1 MNHEY and CDR2 SVGAGI. CDR3 bases: TGTGCCAGCAGACTAGCGGGAGTTGGCACCGGGGAGCTGTTTTTT. Translating gives CASRLAGVGTGELFF.

The chain joins TRBV6-4 to TRBJ2-2; 9 bases align to TRBD1. CDR1 and CDR2 (germline): MRHNA, SNTAGT. The J segment lost 7 bases and the V segment lost 3 bases, leaving 12 bases of the junction unmatched. This CDR3 region has 17 residues. The chain's CDR3 is CASSEDLGTGSIGELFF. CDR3 bases: TGTGCCAGCAGTGAGGACCTTGGGACAGGGTCAATCGGGGAGCTGTTTTTT.

The J gene is TRBJ1-2, the V gene TRBV13, with 7 bases matching TRBD1. The CDR3 runs 16 residues. Germline V gene lookup returns CDR1 PRHDT and CDR2 FYEKMQ (reference sequence). V dropped 2 bases and J dropped 8; count of bases not matched to a gene: 14. The CDR3 loop is CASSLTGENGPGGYTF. As DNA, the CDR3 is TGTGCCAGCAGCTTAACAGGGGAAAATGGTCCCGGAGGCTACACCTTC.